This T cell receptor beta chain was identified in a study of neurological immune-mediated disorders. Study outcomes and limitations: No expanded-clone CDR3 amino acid sequence recurred across subjects, suggesting private TCR-beta repertoires.

5'RACE generated cDNA with 10-nucleotide random UMIs. From 15-18 subjects, every sequencing run obtained over 160 million TCR-beta sequences. TCRdb ran MiXCR on the 5' RACE reads and lists one entry per CDR3 protein. Here the sample spans roughly 19,000 distinct CDR3 sequences, approximately 7.3% being singletons. The J segment lost 6 bases and the V segment lost 0 bases, leaving 8 bases of the junction unmatched. Germline CDR1 and CDR2: DFQATT and SNEGSKA (reference sequence). This CDR3 has 15 residues. The sorted libraries took 850,000 to 1,000,000 CD4+ or CD8+ T cells. This clonotype was seen ten or more times. The antigen remains unidentified.

The clonotype comes from a woman aged 30 to 39 with HTLV-1-associated myelopathy (HAM/TSP). The sequenced material came from CD8+ T cells from blood. The chain couples TRBV20-1 to TRBJ1-5, with TRBD1 matching 7 bases. CDR3 amino acids: CSARDPGRGGQPQHF. CDR3 nucleotide sequence: TGCAGTGCTAGAGATCCAGGCAGGGGGGGTCAGCCCCAGCATTTT.